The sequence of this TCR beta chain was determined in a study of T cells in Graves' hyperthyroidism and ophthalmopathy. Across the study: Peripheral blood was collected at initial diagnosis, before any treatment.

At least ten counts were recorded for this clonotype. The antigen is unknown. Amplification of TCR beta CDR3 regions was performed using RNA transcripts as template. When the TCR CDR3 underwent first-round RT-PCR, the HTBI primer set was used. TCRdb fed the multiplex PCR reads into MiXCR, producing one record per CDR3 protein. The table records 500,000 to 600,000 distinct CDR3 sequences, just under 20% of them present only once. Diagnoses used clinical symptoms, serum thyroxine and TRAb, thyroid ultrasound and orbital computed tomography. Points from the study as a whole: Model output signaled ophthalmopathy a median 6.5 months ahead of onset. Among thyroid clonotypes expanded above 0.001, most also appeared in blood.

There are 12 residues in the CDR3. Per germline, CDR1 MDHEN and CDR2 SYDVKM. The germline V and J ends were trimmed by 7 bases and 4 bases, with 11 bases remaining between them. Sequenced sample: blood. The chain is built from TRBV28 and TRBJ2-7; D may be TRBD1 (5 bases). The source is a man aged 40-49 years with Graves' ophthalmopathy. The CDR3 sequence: CASTGHPYEQYF. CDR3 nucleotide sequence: TGTGCCAGCACTGGACACCCATACGAGCAGTACTTC.